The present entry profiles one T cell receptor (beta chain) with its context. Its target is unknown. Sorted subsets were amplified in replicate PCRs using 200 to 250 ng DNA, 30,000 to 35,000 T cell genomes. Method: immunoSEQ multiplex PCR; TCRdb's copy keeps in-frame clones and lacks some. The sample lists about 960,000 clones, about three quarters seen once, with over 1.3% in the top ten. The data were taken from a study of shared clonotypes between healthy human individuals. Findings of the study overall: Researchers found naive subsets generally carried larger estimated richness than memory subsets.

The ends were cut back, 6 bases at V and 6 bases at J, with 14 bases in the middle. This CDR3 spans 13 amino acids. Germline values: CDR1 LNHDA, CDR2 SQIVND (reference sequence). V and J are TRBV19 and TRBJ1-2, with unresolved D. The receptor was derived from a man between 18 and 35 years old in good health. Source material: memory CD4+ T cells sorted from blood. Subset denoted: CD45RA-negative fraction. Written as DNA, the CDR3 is TGTGCCAGTAGATTAGTAGGAGGGAATGGCTACACCTTC. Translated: CASRLVGGNGYTF.